One sample yielded the 14 T cell receptor beta chains listed below, sequenced in a study of T cell responses to AZD1222 COVID-19 vaccine. Data came from immunoSEQ multiplex PCR; TCRdb stores just in-frame clones and leaves some out. The sample carries some 74,000 clones, about 90% recorded once. Specimen: peripheral blood, collected 28 days after the second AZD1222 dose. The receptors here all came from an adult who received the AZD1222 COVID-19 vaccine.

The chain has TRBV12-5 and TRBJ1-1; D perhaps matches TRBD1 (5 bases). The germline CDR1 and CDR2 sequences are LGHNT and FRNRAP. The V end was cut by 0 bases, the J end by 5 bases, with 10 bases between. This CDR3 is 14 amino acids long. The CDR3 DNA reads TGTGCTAGTGGTTTGGTACGGAGGGGAACTGAAGCTTTCTTT. This sequence encodes CASGLVRRGTEAFF.

This chain joins TRBV19 and TRBJ2-1; TRBD2 agrees at 11 bases. Germline CDR1 LNHDA, CDR2 SQIVND (reference sequence). This CDR3 comprises 14 residues. V dropped 7 bases and J dropped 6; count of bases not matched to a gene: 5. This CDR3 reads CASTRLAGSNEQFF. CDR3 in DNA: TGTGCCAGTACCAGACTAGCGGGGAGCAATGAGCAGTTCTTC.

The chain couples TRBV19 to TRBJ2-1; 7 positions agree with TRBD2. The CDR3 is 14 residues long. The germline V gene encodes CDR1 LNHDA and CDR2 SQIVND (reference sequence). Unmatched junction bases numbered 5, after V lost 5 bases and J lost 4 bases. The chain's CDR3 is CASSAGTIYNEQFF. For the CDR3, the DNA is TGTGCCAGTAGTGCCGGGACTATTTACAATGAGCAGTTCTTC.

The table lists this clone with a count of one. This chain connects TRBV19 to TRBJ2-1; a weak D match, TRBD1 (5 bases). Germline CDR1 and CDR2: LNHDA and SQIVND (reference sequence). Trimming stripped 1 base from V and 9 bases from J, with 7 bases between. The CDR3 contains 12 residues. The CDR3 sequence: CASSIGGPEQFF. The CDR3 nucleotides read TGTGCCAGTAGTATAGGGGGCCCTGAGCAGTTCTTC.

On this clone: Compared with germline, one end of the junction differs, possibly owing to a read error. This rearrangement joins TRBV5-1 to TRBJ2-2; no clear D gene. The V gene's germline CDR1 is SGHRS and CDR2 YFSETQ. The CDR3 contains 18 residues. The CDR3 region has the DNA TGCGCCAGCAGCTTCGCAGGAGTCGGACGGACGAACAGCGGGGAGCTGTTTTTT. It translates to CASSFAGVGRTNSGELFF.

The rearrangement links TRBV6-6 to TRBJ2-1; 9 nucleotides match TRBD2. The CDR3 extends over 16 amino acids. Trimming at V came to 2 bases and at J to 5 bases, leaving 7 bases not matched to a gene. Per germline, CDR1 MNHNY and CDR2 SVGAGI (reference sequence). The CDR3: CASSYPLAGVNNEQFF. CDR3 DNA sequence: TGTGCCAGCAGTTACCCGTTAGCGGGAGTCAACAATGAGCAGTTCTTC.

Comment on this clone: This sample also contains other DNA sequences that code for the same CDR3. The chain links TRBV6-5 to TRBJ2-7; D is unclear. The length of the CDR3 is 12 residues. Per germline, CDR1 MNHEY and CDR2 SVGAGI. Trimming removed 4 bases at V and 2 bases at J, with 6 bases between. The CDR3 sequence is CASSSLTYEQYF. CDR3 DNA sequence: TGTGCCAGCAGTTCCCTCACCTACGAGCAGTACTTC.

The J gene is TRBJ1-2, the V gene TRBV9; D is uncertain. The ends were cut back, 0 bases at V and 0 bases at J, with 9 bases in the middle. The CDR3 consists of 15 residues. CDR1 and CDR2 from the germline V gene are SGDLS and YYNGEE. As DNA, the CDR3 is TGTGCCAGCAGCGTAGGGATGGAAACTAACTATGGCTACACCTTC. Protein product: CASSVGMETNYGYTF.

The rearrangement uses TRBV12-3 or TRBV12-4 and TRBJ1-2; 7 positions match TRBD1. CDR3 size: 13 residues. V dropped 7 bases and J dropped 9; count of bases not matched to a gene: 11. CDR3 protein: CASTTQRGLSYTF. The CDR3 DNA sequence: TGTGCCAGCACCACTCAGAGGGGGCTAAGCTACACCTTC.

V usage is TRBV6-5 and J usage is TRBJ1-4; D might be TRBD1 (5 bases). The germline gives CDR1 MNHEY, CDR2 SVGAGI. The V gene lost 5 bases and the J gene lost 10 bases, with 20 bases spanning the gap. There are 15 residues in the CDR3. CDR3 sequence: CASSNNRDPKGKLFF. Here the CDR3 DNA reads TGTGCCAGCAGTAATAACCGGGACCCGAAGGGAAAACTGTTTTTT.

The rearrangement joins TRBV27 to TRBJ2-7, with TRBD2 as a possible D gene (6 bases). Germline V gene sequence: CDR1 MNHEY, CDR2 SMNVEV (reference sequence). The CDR3 spans 14 residues. V gave up 2 bases and J gave up 5 bases, with 13 bases separating them. Here the CDR3 DNA reads TGTGCCAGCAGTTTACTAGCGTCAGGCAACGAGCAGTACTTC. It yields the protein CASSLLASGNEQYF.

The chain combines TRBV19 with TRBJ1-4; D may be TRBD1 (6 bases). V lost 4 bases and J 10 bases, leaving 22 bases between the germline ends. The CDR3 is 16 residues long. Looked up from germline, CDR1 is LNHDA and CDR2 is SQIVND (reference sequence). Written as DNA, the CDR3 is TGTGCCAGTAGTACGACAGGCGACGCGCCCCCGGCAAAACTGTTTTTT. As protein: CASSTTGDAPPAKLFF.

This clone is a singleton in its sample. The chain employs TRBV7-2 and TRBJ1-2; maybe TRBD1 (5 bases). Germline CDR1 is SGHTA and CDR2 is FQGNSA. The CDR3 has 12 residues. Trimming took off 5 bases at V and 4 bases at J, with 8 bases between the two ends. CDR3 nucleotides: TGTGCCAGCAGCCACGACAGCTATGGCTACACCTTC. Translation: CASSHDSYGYTF.

The gene calls are TRBV11-1 and TRBJ2-7; D assignment may be TRBD1 or TRBD2 (5 bases each). Per germline, CDR1 SGHAT and CDR2 FQDESV (reference sequence). The germline V and J ends were trimmed by 8 bases and 1 base, with 18 bases remaining between them. The CDR3 extends over 15 amino acids. The CDR3: CASGKRGRTSYEQYF. CDR3 nucleotides: TGTGCCAGCGGGAAAAGGGGACGGACTTCCTACGAGCAGTACTTC.